What follows are 15 T cell receptor beta chains derived from one specimen sequenced in a study of cytomegalovirus exposure and HLA in healthy donors. Profiling relied on immunoSEQ multiplex PCR, and the TCRdb table lists in-frame clones only, not all of them. Among some 160,000 clones listed, approximately 91% were seen once. Sequencing was carried out using PBMCs. Receptors originate from a man aged 18 to 30 in good health and CMV-seronegative.

The chain recombines TRBV23-1 with TRBJ2-7; possibly TRBD2 for D (6 bases). TRBV23-1 is assigned to the ORF class and has an uncertain function. Between the trimmed V and J ends, which lost 7 bases and 3 bases, there was a span of 25 bases. The CDR3 runs 17 residues. The CDR3 nucleotides read TGCGCCAGCACCTTACCGGGACTCACTTTATCTAGCTACGAGCAGTACGTC. This sequence encodes CASTLPGLTLSSYEQYV.

The chain has TRBV7-7 and TRBJ2-5; D is possibly TRBD2 (7 bases). This CDR3 region has 17 residues. The germline gives CDR1 SSHAT, CDR2 FNYEAQ (reference sequence). V was cut by 5 bases and J by 2 bases, with 21 bases left in between. The CDR3 DNA follows: TGTGCCAGCAGCCATGGGGGGGGGCGTATTGGGCAAGAGACCCAGTACTTC. Amino acid sequence: CASSHGGGRIGQETQYF.

The chain carries TRBV9 and TRBJ1-2; no definite D call. CDR1 and CDR2 (germline): SGDLS, YYNGEE. The V gene lost 0 bases and the J gene lost 1 base, with 13 bases spanning the gap. The CDR3 length is 16 residues. The CDR3 DNA is TGTGCCAGCAGCGTAGCTTTAACAGTCAGTAACTATGGCTACACCTTC. It encodes CASSVALTVSNYGYTF.

The chain recombines TRBV9 with TRBJ2-3; 10 bases match TRBD2. The J segment lost 4 bases and the V segment lost 4 bases, leaving 9 bases of the junction unmatched. The CDR3 is made up of 16 amino acids. CDR1 SGDLS and CDR2 YYNGEE come from the germline V gene. CDR3: CASSTTLAGDADTQYF. The CDR3 region has the DNA TGTGCCAGCAGCACAACGCTAGCGGGGGATGCAGATACGCAGTATTTT.

This chain connects TRBV7-7 to TRBJ2-3; 7 bases align to TRBD2. The length of the CDR3 is 16 residues. Germline lookup yields CDR1 SSHAT and CDR2 FNYEAQ (reference sequence). V was clipped by 1 base and J by 2 bases; unmatched bases: 6. CDR3: CASSLGLGTTTDTQYF. The CDR3 DNA sequence: TGTGCCAGCAGCTTAGGGCTGGGGACTACCACAGATACGCAGTATTTT. The entire variable domain, with the rest obtained from reference TRBV7-7 and TRBJ2-3, is as follows: GAGVSQSPRYKVTKRGQDVTLRCDPISSHATLYWYQQALGQGPEFLTYFNYEAQPDKSGLPSDRFSAERPEGSISTLTIQRTEQRDSAMYRCASSLGLGTTTDTQYFGPGTRLTVL.

This chain links TRBV15 with TRBJ2-2; possible D gene TRBD1, 7 bases. The CDR3 covers 18 residues. Trimming left V 1 base short and J 4 bases short, with 19 bases between. Germline CDR1 is LNHNV and CDR2 is YYDKDF (reference sequence). CDR3 loop: CATSRGLRRQGGTGELFF. The CDR3 nucleotides are TGTGCCACCAGCAGAGGGCTAAGACGACAGGGAGGCACCGGGGAGCTGTTTTTT.

The rearrangement uses TRBV7-3 and TRBJ2-1, with 9 positions matching TRBD2. Germline values: CDR1 SGHTA, CDR2 FQGTGA. The junction had 9 bases not matched to a gene; V was cut back by 5 bases and J by 1 base. This CDR3 region has 17 residues. The CDR3 region has the DNA TGTGCCAGCAGCCCCAAGGGACTAGCCTCTTCCTACAATGAGCAGTTCTTC. This encodes CASSPKGLASSYNEQFF.

This chain joins TRBV2 and TRBJ2-1; unclear D gene. Trimming pared 5 bases from V and 5 bases from J, leaving 7 bases between. Germline CDR1 and CDR2: SNHLY and FYNNEI. This CDR3 spans 12 amino acids. This chain's CDR3 is CASSRQDNEQFF. CDR3 bases: TGTGCCAGCAGTAGACAAGACAATGAGCAGTTCTTC.

The J gene is TRBJ1-3, the V gene TRBV7-2; TRBD1 aligns across 7 bases. CDR1 SGHTA and CDR2 FQGNSA come from the germline V gene. Losses at the gene ends were 3 bases for V and 1 base for J; bases not matched to a gene: 6. The CDR3 runs to 16 residues. In DNA form, the CDR3 reads TGTGCCAGCAGCTTCACTGGGACAGCATCTGGAAACACCATATATTTT. As protein: CASSFTGTASGNTIYF.

The chain has TRBV6-1 and TRBJ2-5; D ambiguous. The CDR3 extends over 14 amino acids. The V and J ends lost 1 base and 2 bases respectively, with 8 bases between them. Germline V gene data show CDR1 as MNHNS and CDR2 as SASEGT. DNA of the CDR3: TGTGCCAGCAGTGAAGGGTCAGATCAAGAGACCCAGTACTTC. Amino acid sequence: CASSEGSDQETQYF.

The J gene is TRBJ2-2, the V gene TRBV11-3; 8 bases fit TRBD2. Trimming took 1 base from V and 4 from J; bases not matched to a gene: 5. This CDR3 contains 16 residues. From germline, CDR1 is SGHNT and CDR2 YENEEA. The CDR3 protein is CASSLVGGATTGELFF. DNA of the CDR3: TGTGCCAGCAGCTTAGTCGGGGGGGCGACCACCGGGGAGCTGTTTTTT.

The chain couples TRBV6-5 to TRBJ2-2; D gene ambiguous. Germline V gives CDR1 MNHEY, CDR2 SVGAGI. The CDR3 is made up of 14 amino acids. The ends were cut back, 6 bases at V and 4 bases at J, with 12 bases in the middle. The CDR3 reads CASRGPISTGELFF. The CDR3 nucleotides are TGTGCCAGCAGGGGCCCGATCTCCACCGGGGAGCTGTTTTTT.

The chain links TRBV10-3 to TRBJ1-3; D is perhaps TRBD1 (6 bases). Germline CDR1 and CDR2: ENHRY and SYGVKD. The V end lost 3 bases, the J end lost 0 bases, and 12 bases lay between the germline ends. The CDR3 totals 16 residues. The CDR3: CAISEEQGSSGNTIYF. The CDR3 DNA reads TGTGCCATCAGTGAAGAACAGGGTAGCTCTGGAAACACCATATATTTT.

This clone has a handful of counts. The chain couples TRBV4-1 to TRBJ1-1; D remains ambiguous. V lost 2 bases and J lost 1, with 11 bases in between. The germline V gene encodes CDR1 MGHRA and CDR2 YSYEKL. This CDR3 is built from 15 residues. CDR3 residues: CASSQRQLWNTEAFF. CDR3 bases: TGCGCCAGCAGCCAACGACAATTGTGGAACACTGAAGCTTTCTTT.

The chain joins TRBV5-5 to TRBJ2-2, with 8 bases aligning to TRBD1. Germline CDR1 and CDR2: SGHKS and YYEKEE (reference sequence). The CDR3 has 15 residues. The trim removed 5 bases at V and 3 bases at J, leaving 6 bases unmatched. CDR3 region: CASRLDRAHTGELFF. The CDR3 DNA follows: TGTGCCAGCAGACTGGACAGGGCCCACACCGGGGAGCTGTTTTTT.